This record looks at one T cell receptor (beta chain) sequence and its context. The antigen remains undetermined. This specimen belongs to a study of vaccination effects on CD4 cells after COVID-19. Clones were read by immunoSEQ multiplex PCR, and TCRdb kept only the in-frame ones, dropping some. This table holds 40,000 or so clones, 65% to 70% found once. Study-level findings and limits: The study found marked clonal contraction of infection- and vaccine-induced clones late after vaccination. Convalescent patients numbered few in the study; early post-infection timepoints were missing entirely.

The ViraFEST assay expanded antigen-specific CD4+ T cells with viral peptide pools before sequencing. When less than 11 days of culture had elapsed, CD4+ T cells were isolated. The person had a PCR-confirmed SARS-CoV-2 infection during March to December 2020. Half the medium was replaced with IL-2 medium on days 3 and 7. V gave up 0 bases and J gave up 8 bases; unmatched junction bases: 5. The germline V gene encodes CDR1 KGHSH and CDR2 LQKENI. The CDR3 sequence is 16 residues long. The clonotype originates from a human donor who had a prior SARS-CoV-2 infection. Sequencing was performed on CD4+ T cells from PBMCs cultured with a peptide pool, taken before COVID-19 vaccination. The genes are TRBV18 and TRBJ2-1; 12 bases agree with TRBD2. In DNA, the CDR3 is TGTGCCAGCTCACCACCCCTAGCGGGGGGGCCCTATGAGCAGTTCTTC. This codes for CASSPPLAGGPYEQFF. Full variable domain (outside the CDR3, taken from reference TRBV18 and TRBJ2-1): NAGVMQNPRHLVRRRGQEARLRCSPMKGHSHVYWYRQLPEEGLKFMVYLQKENIIDESGMPKERFSAEFPKEGPSILRIQQVVRGDSAAYFCASSPPLAGGPYEQFFGPGTRLTVL.